The present T cell receptor beta chain was sequenced within a study of control samples from healthy donors and cancer patients. This clone is a singleton in its sample. Sequencing was performed with immunoSEQ multiplex PCR; in TCRdb, only in-frame clones are kept and a portion is missing. Of approximately 220,000 clones in the sample, just under 95% were seen once. V lost 1 base and J 6 bases, leaving 8 bases between the germline ends. The CDR3 runs 13 residues. Germline V gene sequence: CDR1 LGHDT, CDR2 YNNKEL (reference sequence). The source material was blood. The TCR originated in a man over 45 in good health. The genes are TRBV3-1 (or the pseudogene TRBV3-2) and TRBJ2-3; no definite D call. CDR3 sequence: CASSQGSSDTQYF. The CDR3 coding sequence is TGTGCCAGCAGCCAAGGAAGTTCGGATACGCAGTATTTT.